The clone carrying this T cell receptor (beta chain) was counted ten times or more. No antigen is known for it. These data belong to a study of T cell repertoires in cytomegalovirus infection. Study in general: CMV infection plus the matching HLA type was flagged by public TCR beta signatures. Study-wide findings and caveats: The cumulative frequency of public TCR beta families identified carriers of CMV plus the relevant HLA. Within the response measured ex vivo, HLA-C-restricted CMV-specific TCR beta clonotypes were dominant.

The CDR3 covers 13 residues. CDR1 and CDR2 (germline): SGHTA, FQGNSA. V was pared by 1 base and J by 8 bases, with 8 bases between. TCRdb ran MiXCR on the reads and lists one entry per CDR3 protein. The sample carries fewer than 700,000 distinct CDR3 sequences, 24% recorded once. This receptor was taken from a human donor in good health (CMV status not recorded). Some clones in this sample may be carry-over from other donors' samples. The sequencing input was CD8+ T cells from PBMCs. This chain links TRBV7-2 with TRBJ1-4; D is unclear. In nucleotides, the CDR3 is TGTGCCAGCAGCTTAGTCGAGTGGGAAAAACTGTTTTTT. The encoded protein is CASSLVEWEKLFF.